This TCR beta chain was retrieved from a study of T cell responses to AZD1222 COVID-19 vaccine. Study outcomes and limitations: Spike as a whole was targeted by vaccine-associated CD4 TCRs, dominant at 160-218 and 743-854.

About this clone itself: What it binds is not known.

Assay: immunoSEQ multiplex PCR; the TCRdb copy retains only in-frame clones and omits some. This sample yields approximately 180,000 clones, of which roughly 92% are seen a single time; 3.6% belongs to the top ten. Germline CDR1 is MDHEN and CDR2 is SYDVKM. With V trimmed by 3 bases and J by 6 bases, 14 bases remained unmatched. The CDR3 contains 18 residues. This TCR was sampled from an adult who received the MenACWY meningococcal vaccine as a control. The gene calls are TRBV28 and TRBJ2-1; TRBD2 matches at 10 bases. This specimen was peripheral blood, taken 28 days after the second dose of the MenACWY control vaccine. The CDR3 protein is CASSFLAGVAGIVNEQFF. The CDR3 region has the DNA TGTGCCAGCAGTTTTCTAGCGGGAGTTGCGGGTATTGTCAATGAGCAGTTCTTC.